The 14 T cell receptor beta chains given below trace back to one sample, sequenced in a study of shared clonotypes between healthy human individuals. Profiled with immunoSEQ multiplex PCR; TCRdb holds only in-frame clones, not every one. This sample yields about 1.1 million clones, of which around three quarters are seen a single time; approximately 0.95% belongs to the top ten. Material: memory CD4+ T cells from PBMCs. Subset of the sample: CD45RA-negative fraction. The receptors originated from a man younger than 35 in good health. Some clones in this sample may be carry-over from other donors' samples.

The V call is TRBV19, the J call TRBJ2-6; 7 bases map to TRBD2. The CDR3 runs to 18 residues. Per the germline V gene, CDR1 is LNHDA and CDR2 is SQIVND (reference sequence). V was clipped by 1 base and J by 2 bases; unmatched bases: 8. The CDR3 reads CASSIGLTAGAGANVLTF. As DNA, the CDR3 is TGTGCCAGTAGTATAGGCTTAACGGCGGGAGCTGGGGCCAACGTCCTGACTTTC.

This chain joins TRBV14 and TRBJ2-3, with unresolved D. The V gene lost 4 bases and the J gene lost 6 bases, with 8 bases spanning the gap. The CDR3 contains 12 residues. Germline loops: CDR1 SGHDN, CDR2 FVKESK. CDR3 protein: CASSRFGDTQYF. The CDR3 DNA is TGTGCCAGCAGCCGATTTGGGGATACGCAGTATTTT.

In the case of this clone: At the DNA level, this CDR3 is encoded by other sequences in the same sample as well. This sequence joins TRBV28 and TRBJ1-1, with no clear D. Germline lookup yields CDR1 MDHEN and CDR2 SYDVKM. This CDR3 spans 12 amino acids. V lost 1 base, J lost 4 bases, and 4 bases lay in between. CDR3 DNA: TGTGCCAGCAGTTTATCAGGCACTGAAGCTTTCTTT. Translating it yields CASSLSGTEAFF.

The gene calls are TRBV2 and TRBJ2-2; D possibly uses TRBD1 or TRBD2 (6 bases each). Germline CDR1 and CDR2: SNHLY and FYNNEI. This CDR3 comprises 14 residues. V lost 8 bases, J lost 3 bases, and 13 bases lay in between. This CDR3 reads CASGRRGDTGELFF. The DNA of the CDR3 is TGTGCCAGCGGCCGAAGGGGGGACACCGGGGAGCTGTTTTTT.

J is TRBJ2-7 and V is TRBV28; D is uncertain. The end of the DNA fits TRBJ2-1 better, so the J call may be wrong. The germline V gene has CDR1 MDHEN and CDR2 SYDVKM. CDR3 length: 12 residues. The CDR3 DNA is TGTGCCAGCACTTCCCTCCGTGGCGAGCAGTTCTTC. Its translation is CASTSLRGEQFF.

The table lists this clone with a few counts. The chain is built from TRBV7-2 and TRBJ1-1, with TRBD1 matching over 12 bases. With 1 base clipped from V and 3 bases from J, the junction kept 6 bases outside the gene matches. The CDR3 is 17 residues long. Germline values: CDR1 SGHTA, CDR2 FQGNSA. The CDR3 region is CASSLDGTGGWDTEAFF. The CDR3 DNA reads as TGTGCCAGCAGCTTAGACGGGACAGGGGGCTGGGACACTGAAGCTTTCTTT. Filled out from reference TRBV7-2 and TRBJ1-1, the complete variable domain reads GAGVSQSPSNKVTEKGKDVELRCDPISGHTALYWYRQSLGQGLEFLIYFQGNSAPDKSGLPSDRFSAERTGGSVSTLTIQRTQQEDSAVYLCASSLDGTGGWDTEAFFGQGTRLTVV.

This sequence joins TRBV2 and TRBJ2-3; possible D gene TRBD1, 6 bases. Germline CDR1 reads SNHLY; CDR2 reads FYNNEI. V was cut by 8 bases and J by 0 bases, with 15 bases left in between. CDR3 length: 15 residues. The CDR3 region is CASVGARASTDTQYF. CDR3 sequence (DNA): TGTGCCAGCGTGGGGGCCCGTGCTAGCACAGATACGCAGTATTTT.

The V and J genes are TRBV5-1 and TRBJ1-3, with 7 bases identical to TRBD1. J gave up 0 bases and V 0 bases, and 3 bases lay outside the gene matches. The CDR3 sequence is 16 residues long. Germline CDR1 is SGHRS and CDR2 is YFSETQ. The DNA for the CDR3 is TGCGCCAGCAGCTTGGGGGACAGCACCTCTGGAAACACCATATATTTT. It yields the protein CASSLGDSTSGNTIYF.

This CDR3 is CASSPMGSGKSTDTQYF. The CDR3 DNA follows: TGTGCCAGCAGCCCAATGGGTAGCGGGAAATCTACAGATACGCAGTATTTT. The chain combines TRBV7-9 with TRBJ2-3; 8 nucleotides agree with TRBD2. Per germline, CDR1 SEHNR and CDR2 FQNEAQ (reference sequence). V trimming: 5 bases; J trimming: 3 bases; junction bases outside the gene matches: 13. The CDR3 consists of 17 residues.

The V gene is TRBV2, the J gene TRBJ1-1; D remains ambiguous. This CDR3 region has 13 residues. The V end lost 4 bases, the J end lost 5 bases, and 11 bases lay between the germline ends. Germline V gene sequence: CDR1 SNHLY, CDR2 FYNNEI. CDR3 sequence reads: CASSVNSQTEAFF. The CDR3 nucleotides read TGTGCCAGCAGTGTTAACAGCCAAACTGAAGCTTTCTTT.

This clone showed up just once. This sequence joins TRBV7-2 and TRBJ1-5; maybe TRBD1 (6 bases). The V gene lost 5 bases and the J gene lost 6 bases, with 20 bases spanning the gap. This CDR3 comprises 16 residues. Germline values: CDR1 SGHTA, CDR2 FQGNSA. The CDR3 reads CASSPQGIGNGQPQHF. The CDR3 DNA is TGTGCCAGCAGCCCACAGGGAATTGGGAACGGTCAGCCCCAGCATTTT.

The chain uses TRBV28 and TRBJ1-5, with 7 bases identical to TRBD1. The V segment lost 7 bases and the J segment 2 bases; nucleotides outside the gene matches: 14. The CDR3 runs to 17 residues. The germline CDR1 and CDR2 sequences are MDHEN and SYDVKM. CDR3 DNA: TGTGCCAGCACCATATCTAGGGGGCGTCTGGGCAATCAGCCCCAGCATTTT. It encodes CASTISRGRLGNQPQHF.

The chain carries TRBV6-6 and TRBJ2-7; 7 bases line up with TRBD2. The length of the CDR3 is 15 residues. J gave up 2 bases and V 5 bases, and 9 bases lay outside the gene matches. Germline values: CDR1 MNHNY, CDR2 SVGAGI (reference sequence). The DNA of the CDR3 is TGTGCCAGCAGTAGACCCGGGACTAAAACCTACGAGCAGTACTTC. Residues: CASSRPGTKTYEQYF.

This chain connects TRBV5-1 to TRBJ2-5, with D perhaps matching TRBD1 (6 bases). V was cut by 4 bases and J by 1 base, with 14 bases left in between. Germline CDR1 is SGHRS and CDR2 is YFSETQ. The CDR3 length is 15 residues. The CDR3 bases are TGCGCCAGCAGCCGGGACCCAGGGGCCCAAGAGACCCAGTACTTC. This gives the protein CASSRDPGAQETQYF.